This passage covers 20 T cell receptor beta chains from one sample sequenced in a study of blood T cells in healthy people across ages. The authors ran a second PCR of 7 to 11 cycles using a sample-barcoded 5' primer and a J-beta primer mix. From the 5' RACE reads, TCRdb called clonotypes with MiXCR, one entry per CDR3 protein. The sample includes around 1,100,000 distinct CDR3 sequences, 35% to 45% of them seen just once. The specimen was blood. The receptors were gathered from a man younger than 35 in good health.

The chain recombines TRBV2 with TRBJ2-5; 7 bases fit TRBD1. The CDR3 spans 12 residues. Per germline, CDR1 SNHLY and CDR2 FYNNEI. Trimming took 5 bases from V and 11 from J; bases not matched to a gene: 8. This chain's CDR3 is CASSRTGREQYF. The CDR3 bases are TGTGCCAGCAGTAGGACAGGTCGTGAGCAGTACTTC.

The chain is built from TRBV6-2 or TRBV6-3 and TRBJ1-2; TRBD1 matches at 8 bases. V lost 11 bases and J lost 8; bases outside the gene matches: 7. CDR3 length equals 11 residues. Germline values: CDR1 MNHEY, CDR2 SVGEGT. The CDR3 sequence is CACGTGRGYTF. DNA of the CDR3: TGTGCCTGTGGGACAGGTCGCGGCTACACCTTC.

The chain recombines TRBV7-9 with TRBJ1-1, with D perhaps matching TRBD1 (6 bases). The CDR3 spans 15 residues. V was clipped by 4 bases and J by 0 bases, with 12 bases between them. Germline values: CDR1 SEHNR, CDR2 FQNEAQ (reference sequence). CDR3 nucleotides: TGTGCCAGCAGCTCCCAGGGGAATTTGAACACTGAAGCTTTCTTT. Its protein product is CASSSQGNLNTEAFF.

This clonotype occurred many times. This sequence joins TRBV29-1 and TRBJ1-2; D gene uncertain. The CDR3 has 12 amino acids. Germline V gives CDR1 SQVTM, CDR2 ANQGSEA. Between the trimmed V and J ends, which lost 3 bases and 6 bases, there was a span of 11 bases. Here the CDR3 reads CSVDRREDGYTF. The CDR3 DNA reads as TGCAGCGTTGACAGGCGAGAGGATGGCTACACCTTC.

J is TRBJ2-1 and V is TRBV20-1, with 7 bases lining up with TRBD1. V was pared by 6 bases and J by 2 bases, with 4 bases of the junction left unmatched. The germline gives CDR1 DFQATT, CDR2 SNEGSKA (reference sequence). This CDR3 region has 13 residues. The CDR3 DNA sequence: TGCAGTGCCAGCAGGGGGACCTACAATGAGCAGTTCTTC. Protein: CSASRGTYNEQFF.

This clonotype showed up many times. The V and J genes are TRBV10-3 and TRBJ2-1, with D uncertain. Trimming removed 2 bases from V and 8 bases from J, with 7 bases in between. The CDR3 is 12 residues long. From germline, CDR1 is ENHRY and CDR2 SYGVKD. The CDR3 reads CAISEIWDEQFF. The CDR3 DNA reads TGTGCCATCAGTGAGATCTGGGATGAGCAGTTCTTC.

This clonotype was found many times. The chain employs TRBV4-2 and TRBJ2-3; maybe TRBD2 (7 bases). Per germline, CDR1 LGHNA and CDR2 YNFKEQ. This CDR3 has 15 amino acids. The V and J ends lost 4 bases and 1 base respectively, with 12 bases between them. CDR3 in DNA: TGTGCCAGCAGCCGGACGGGGGGCGGCACAGATACGCAGTATTTT. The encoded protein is CASSRTGGGTDTQYF.

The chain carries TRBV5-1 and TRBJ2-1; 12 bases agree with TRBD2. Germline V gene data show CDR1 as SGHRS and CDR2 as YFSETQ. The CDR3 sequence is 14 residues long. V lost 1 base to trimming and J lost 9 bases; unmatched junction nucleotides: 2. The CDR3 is CASSLLAGGLEQFF. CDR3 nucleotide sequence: TGCGCCAGCAGCTTGCTAGCGGGGGGGCTTGAGCAGTTCTTC. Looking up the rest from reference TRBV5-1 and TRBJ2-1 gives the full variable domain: KAGVTQTPRYLIKTRGQQVTLSCSPISGHRSVSWYQQTPGQGLQFLFEYFSETQRNKGNFPGRFSGRQFSNSRSEMNVSTLELGDSALYLCASSLLAGGLEQFFGPGTRLTVL.

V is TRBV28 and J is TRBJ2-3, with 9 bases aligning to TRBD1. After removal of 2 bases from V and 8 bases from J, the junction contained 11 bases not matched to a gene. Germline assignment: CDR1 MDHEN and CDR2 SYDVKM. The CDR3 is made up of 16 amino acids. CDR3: CASSLAGQGTQGTQYF. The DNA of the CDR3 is TGTGCCAGCAGTTTAGCAGGACAGGGGACGCAGGGTACGCAGTATTTT.

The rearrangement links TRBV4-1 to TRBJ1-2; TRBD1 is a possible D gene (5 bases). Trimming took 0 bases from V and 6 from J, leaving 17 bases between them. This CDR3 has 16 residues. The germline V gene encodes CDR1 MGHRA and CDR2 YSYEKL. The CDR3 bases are TGCGCCAGCAGCCAAGAGATGGGACCGATAAGGAATGGCTACACCTTC. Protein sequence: CASSQEMGPIRNGYTF.

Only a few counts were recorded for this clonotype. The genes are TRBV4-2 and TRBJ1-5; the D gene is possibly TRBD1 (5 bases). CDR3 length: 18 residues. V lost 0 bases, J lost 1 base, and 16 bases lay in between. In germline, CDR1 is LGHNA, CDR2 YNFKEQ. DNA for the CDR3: TGTGCCAGCAGCCAAGATTGGATCGGGGGAGGAAGCAATCAGCCCCAGCATTTT. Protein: CASSQDWIGGGSNQPQHF.

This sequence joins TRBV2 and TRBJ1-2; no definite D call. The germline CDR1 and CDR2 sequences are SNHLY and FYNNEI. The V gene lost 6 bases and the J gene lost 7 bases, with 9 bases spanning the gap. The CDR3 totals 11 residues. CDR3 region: CASRIYSGYTF. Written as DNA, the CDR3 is TGTGCCAGCAGAATCTACTCTGGCTACACCTTC.

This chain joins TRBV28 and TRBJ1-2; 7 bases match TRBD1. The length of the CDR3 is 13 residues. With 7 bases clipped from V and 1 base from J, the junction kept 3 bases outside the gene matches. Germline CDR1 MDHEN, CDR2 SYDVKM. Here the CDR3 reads CASTGTVNYGYTF. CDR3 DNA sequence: TGTGCCAGCACCGGGACAGTTAACTATGGCTACACCTTC.

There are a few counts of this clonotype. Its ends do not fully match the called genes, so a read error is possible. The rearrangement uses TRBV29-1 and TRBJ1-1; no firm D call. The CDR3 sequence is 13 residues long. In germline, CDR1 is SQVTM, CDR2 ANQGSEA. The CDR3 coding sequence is TGCAGCGTTGTCCCAAGGAGGAACGCTGAAGCTTTCTTT. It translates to CSVVPRRNAEAFF.

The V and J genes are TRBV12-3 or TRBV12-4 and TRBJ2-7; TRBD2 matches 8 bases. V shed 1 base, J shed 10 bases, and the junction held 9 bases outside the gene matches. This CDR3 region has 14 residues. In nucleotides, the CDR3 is TGTGCCAGCAGTTTAGAGTCGGGCGGGGGGTACCAGTACTTC. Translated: CASSLESGGGYQYF.

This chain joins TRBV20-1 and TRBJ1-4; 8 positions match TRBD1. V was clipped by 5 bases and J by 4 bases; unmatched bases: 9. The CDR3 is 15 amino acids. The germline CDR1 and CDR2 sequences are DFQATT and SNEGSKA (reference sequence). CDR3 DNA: TGCAGTGCTCTGGACAGGGCTGTTCTTAATGAAAAACTGTTTTTT. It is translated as CSALDRAVLNEKLFF.

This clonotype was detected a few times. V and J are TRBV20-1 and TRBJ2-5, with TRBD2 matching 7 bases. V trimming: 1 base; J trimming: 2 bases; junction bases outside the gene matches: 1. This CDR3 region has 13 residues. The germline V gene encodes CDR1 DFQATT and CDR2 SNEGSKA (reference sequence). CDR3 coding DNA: TGCAGTGCTAGAGCGGGGGGACAAGAGACCCAGTACTTC. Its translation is CSARAGGQETQYF.

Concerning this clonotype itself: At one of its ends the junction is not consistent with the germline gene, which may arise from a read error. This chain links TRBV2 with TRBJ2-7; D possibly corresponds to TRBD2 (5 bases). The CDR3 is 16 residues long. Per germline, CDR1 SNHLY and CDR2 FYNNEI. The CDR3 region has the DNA TGTCCCAGCAGCGAGGGTCGGCTCCTGGTACACAATGAGCAGTACTTC. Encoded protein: CPSSEGRLLVHNEQYF. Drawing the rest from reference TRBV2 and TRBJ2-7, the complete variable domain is EPEVTQTPSHQVTQMGQEVILRCVPISNHLYFYWYRQILGQKVEFLVSFYNNEISEKSEIFDDQFSVERPDGSNFTLKIRSTKLEDSAMYFCPSSEGRLLVHNEQYFGPGTRLTVT.

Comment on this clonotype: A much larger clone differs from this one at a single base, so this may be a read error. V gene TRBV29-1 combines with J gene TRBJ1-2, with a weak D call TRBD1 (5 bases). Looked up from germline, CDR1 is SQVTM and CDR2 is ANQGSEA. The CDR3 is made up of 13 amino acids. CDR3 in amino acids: CGVTGTVDYGYTF. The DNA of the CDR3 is TGCGGCGTCACAGGCACCGTGGATTATGGCTACACCTTC. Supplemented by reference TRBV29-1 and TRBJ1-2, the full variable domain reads SAVISQKPSRDICQRGTSLTIQCQVDSQVTMMFWYRQQPGQSLTLIATANQGSEATYESGFVIDKFPISRPNLTFSTLTVSNMSPEDSSIYLCGVTGTVDYGYTFGSGTRLTVV.

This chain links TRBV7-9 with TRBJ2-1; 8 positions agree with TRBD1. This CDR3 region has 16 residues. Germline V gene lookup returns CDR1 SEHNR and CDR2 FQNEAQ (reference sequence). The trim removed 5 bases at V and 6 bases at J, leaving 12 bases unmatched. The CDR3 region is CASSLPGTGFGNEQFF. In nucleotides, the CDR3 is TGTGCCAGCAGCCTCCCCGGGACAGGCTTTGGCAATGAGCAGTTCTTC.